This T cell receptor beta chain appears in the sequencing data of a study of beta chain features in type 1 diabetes. About the study: What patients shared with healthy donors was a similar profile of age, gender and cell yields. Study-level points and caveats: In every one of the four CD4+ subsets, TCRB CDR3s were moderately but significantly shorter in Type 1 diabetes patients. For type 1 diabetes patients, VDJ junctions showed fewer insertions and more deletions. Relative to healthy donors, patients appeared to have naive, central memory and Treg TCRB repertoires that were more similar.

There are 16 residues in the CDR3. The V and J ends lost 4 bases and 5 bases respectively, with 18 bases between them. CDR1 is SGHDT and CDR2 is YYEEEE in the germline V gene. Expressed TCRB transcripts got sequenced, as all isolated RNA was reverse transcribed. Profiled with immunoSEQ multiplex PCR; TCRdb holds only in-frame clones, not every one. In the table there are roughly 250,000 clones, 9.6% of which are singletons. This clone has just a few counts. Its antigen is not identified. Sequencing was carried out using naive CD4+ T cells from blood. V usage is TRBV5-6 and J usage is TRBJ2-2; the D gene is possibly TRBD2 (6 bases). This receptor was taken from a young woman in good health. CDR3 DNA sequence: TGTGCCAGCAGCCACGTGGGGGGTCTCTTAACCGGGGAGCTGTTTTTT. It yields the protein CASSHVGGLLTGELFF.